This TCR beta chain was recovered during a study of CD4 and CD8 cells across lung adenocarcinoma regions (dated by TCRdb to 2017 to 2018). Broadly, across the study: The study compared tumor centers with tumor margins to examine intratumor heterogeneity of the T cell receptor repertoire.

Details on this clonotype: The clone's antigen remains unknown. One base away there is no much larger clone; base qualities are not given.

Library preparation was by PCR. The sample was run on a HiSeq X Ten. TCRdb redid the processing of the public reads, applying fastp at Q25 and MiXCR, and retained in-frame beta chains. Each record represents a unique CDR3 protein, reported with the most common genes and DNA among its rows. The sample has roughly 25,000 distinct CDR3 sequences on record, about 50% of them singletons. The ten largest make up roughly half of the sample. Patients with localized lung adenocarcinoma, a subtype of non-small cell lung cancer, were used as donors. The samples were taken from the centers of localized lung adenocarcinomas. CD8+ T cells from tumor tissue were profiled separately from CD4+ T cells for TCR repertoire analysis. The TCR sequence derives from a male donor with lung adenocarcinoma. The CD4 and CD8 labels of this study may be unreliable. Sequenced input: CD8+ T cells from the center of a lung tumor. Interpreted using the paper, the cell subset or site label stands for: tumor center region.

The CDR3 protein: CASSPGTSLDEQFF. In nucleotide form, the sequence is TGTGCCAGCAGTCCCGGGACTAGTCTTGATGAGCAGTTCTTC. The V and J genes are TRBV12-3 or TRBV12-4 and TRBJ2-1; 8 central nucleotides agree with TRBD2. Its CDR3 holds 14 amino acids, cysteine through phenylalanine. Kept here is only the CDR3 DNA, which spans 42 bases and is read in frame from base 1. V is pruned by 5 bases and J by 8 bases, leaving 8 bases of the junction without a gene match.